Listed below are T cell receptor beta chains from one sample, sequenced in a study of cytomegalovirus exposure and HLA in healthy donors. Clones were sequenced by immunoSEQ multiplex PCR, and TCRdb holds only the in-frame ones, with some missing. The table shows 200,000 or so clones, with roughly 80% occurring only once. Material for sequencing was PBMCs. These TCRs come from a man aged 40-55 years in good health and CMV-seronegative. Both conserved end residues are part of each CDR3. The D gene is left open where the match is weak. Part of the rows lack a size; the others show once, few, many or a class for expanded clones.

j_gene	d_gene	v_gene	abundance	CDR3nt	CDR3aa
TRBJ2-6	NA	TRBV9	NA	TGTGCCAGCAGCGTAGGCCCCCCCGGGGGGCCCGGGGGGGCCAACGTCCTGACTTTC	CASSVGPPGGPGGANVLTF
TRBJ2-7	NA	TRBV5-1	once	TGCGCCAGCAGCTCCCGATCGGGTTCCCTCTACGAGCAGTACTTC	CASSSRSGSLYEQYF
TRBJ2-7	TRBD1	TRBV6-6	once	TGTGCCAGCAGCTGGACAGGGGGAAAAGACGAGCAGTACTTC	CASSWTGGKDEQYF
TRBJ1-1	NA	TRBV7-2	NA	TGTGCCAGCAGCTTACTCCCTAACACTGAAGCTTTCTTT	CASSLLPNTEAFF
TRBJ2-7	NA	TRBV7-2	once	TGTGCCAGCAGCCCCGGGTCAAAACTCGAGCAGTACTTC	CASSPGSKLEQYF
TRBJ1-2	NA	TRBV29-1	NA	TGCAGCGCCTCAACTGGGGGGGCGGGCTATGGCTACACCTTC	CSASTGGAGYGYTF
TRBJ2-7	NA	TRBV29-1	NA	TGCAGCGTTGAAGTCAGGGCCTACGAGCAGTACTTC	CSVEVRAYEQYF
TRBJ2-2	NA	TRBV10-3	NA	TGTGCCATCAGACAGGGTACCGGGGAGCTGTTTTTT	CAIRQGTGELFF
TRBJ2-7	TRBD2	TRBV30	NA	TGTGCCTGGAGTGACCACGGCGGCCGGGGGGTCGGGCAGTACTTC	CAWSDHGGRGVGQYF
TRBJ1-4	TRBD1	TRBV6-5	NA	TGTGCCACCCGGACAGGCGTTCTAACTAATGAAAAACTGTTTTTT	CATRTGVLTNEKLFF
TRBJ1-4	NA	TRBV7-9	few	TGTGCCAGCAGCTTAGTTGGGCCTACGGGGACTAATGAAAAACTGTTTTTT	CASSLVGPTGTNEKLFF
TRBJ2-1	NA	TRBV27	NA	TGTGCCAGCAGTCCGACTATCTACTACAATGAGCAGTTCTTC	CASSPTIYYNEQFF
TRBJ1-1	NA	TRBV18	NA	TGTGCCAGCTCACCCGCCCCCAGCACTGAAGCTTTCTTT	CASSPAPSTEAFF
TRBJ1-5	NA	TRBV4-1	few	TGCGCCAGCAGCCAAGTAGGGGATAATCAGCCCCAGCATTTT	CASSQVGDNQPQHF
TRBJ2-3	TRBD2	TRBV6-5	NA	TGTGCCAGCAGTCCGACTAGCAATACGCAGTATTTT	CASSPTSNTQYF
TRBJ2-5	NA	TRBV5-1	NA	TGCGCCAGCAGCCCCGATAGTGGGACCCAGTACTTC	CASSPDSGTQYF
TRBJ2-7	TRBD2	TRBV10-1	few	TGCGCCAGCAGTGGAGGGAGGGCCTCCTACGAGCAGTACTTC	CASSGGRASYEQYF
TRBJ1-5	NA	TRBV7-9	NA	TGTGCCAGCAGCCCAGTGGCCTCAAATCAGCCCCAGCATTTT	CASSPVASNQPQHF
TRBJ2-3	NA	TRBV21-1	NA	TGTGCCAGCAGCATAACTGCGCAGTATTTT	CASSITAQYF
TRBJ2-1	TRBD2	TRBV7-3	NA	TGTGCCAGCAGCAGGGGACTAGCAAATGAGCAGTTCTTC	CASSRGLANEQFF
TRBJ2-7	TRBD1	TRBV7-9	NA	TGTTCCAGCGACAGGGGGTACGAGCAGTACTTC	CSSDRGYEQYF
TRBJ1-6	TRBD1	TRBV5-5	once	TGTGCCAGCAGTTCATTAAGGGGGCGTAATTCACCCCTCCACTTT	CASSSLRGRNSPLHF
TRBJ1-5	NA	TRBV19	NA	TGTGCCAGTAGTATAAGGGGTTTGAGTGGACAGCCCCAGCATTTT	CASSIRGLSGQPQHF
TRBJ2-7	NA	TRBV7-3	NA	TGTGCCAGCAGCTTCGATCCGGGACCGGGGGTCAACGAGCAGTACTTC	CASSFDPGPGVNEQYF
TRBJ1-6	TRBD1	TRBV7-9	NA	TGTGCCAGCAGCCCGACGGACAGGGGCCTGGGGCCCCTCCACTTT	CASSPTDRGLGPLHF
TRBJ1-2	NA	TRBV28	NA	TGTGCCAGCAGTGAGGGACTGGGGTCCTATGGCTACACCTTC	CASSEGLGSYGYTF
TRBJ2-1	NA	TRBV18	once	TGTGCCAGCTCACCACCGGAGACGTATACCTACAATGAGCAGTTCTTC	CASSPPETYTYNEQFF
TRBJ2-3	TRBD1	TRBV10-1	once	TGCGCCACCCCGGGACAGGGATCGGATACGCAGTATTTT	CATPGQGSDTQYF
TRBJ2-7	TRBD1	TRBV19	NA	TGTGCCAGTAGCCTCGAGACAGGGTACGAGCAGTACTTC	CASSLETGYEQYF
TRBJ2-3	NA	TRBV7-2	NA	TGTGCCAGCAGCTCTCTCCGAGGCACAGATACGCAGTATTTT	CASSSLRGTDTQYF
TRBJ2-7	TRBD2	TRBV7-2	NA	TGTGCCAGCAGCCCCCAAGCGGGAGTTTCTCTAGAACCCTACGAGCAGTACTTC	CASSPQAGVSLEPYEQYF
TRBJ1-1	TRBD1	TRBV4-3	NA	TGCGCCAGCGCGTCGACAGGGGGAGAAACTGAAGCTTTCTTT	CASASTGGETEAFF
TRBJ1-5	NA	TRBV30	NA	TGTGCCTGGAGTGTACAGGGAAGCCAGCCCCAGCATTTT	CAWSVQGSQPQHF
TRBJ1-5	TRBD1	TRBV10-3	NA	TGTGCCACCGCTCAGGGGGCTAGTCAGCCCCAGCATTTT	CATAQGASQPQHF
TRBJ2-7	TRBD1	TRBV5-1	NA	TGCGCCAGCAGCACGGGACAGTCCCTCTACGAGCAGTACTTC	CASSTGQSLYEQYF
TRBJ1-2	TRBD1	TRBV9	NA	TGTGCCAGCAGCGTAGACAGGGGAGCCTATGGCTACACCTTC	CASSVDRGAYGYTF
TRBJ2-7	TRBD2	TRBV4-1	NA	TGCGCCAGCAGCCAAGATCGGGGGACTAGCGGCTACGAGCAGTACTTC	CASSQDRGTSGYEQYF
TRBJ2-7	TRBD2	TRBV9	NA	TGTGCCAGCAGCGAAGGCGCTAGCGGGACCGAGCAGTACTTC	CASSEGASGTEQYF
TRBJ2-5	NA	TRBV5-6	NA	TGTGCCAGCAGCTTGGTATCCGGGGAAGAGACCCAGTACTTC	CASSLVSGEETQYF
TRBJ2-2	NA	TRBV29-1	NA	TGCAGCGTCGCGAACACCGGGGAGCTGTTTTTT	CSVANTGELFF
TRBJ2-7	TRBD1	TRBV28	NA	TGTGCCAGCAGTTTCCGCAGGGGGTCCTACGAGCAGTACTTC	CASSFRRGSYEQYF
TRBJ2-3	NA	TRBV9	NA	TGTGCCAGCAGCCCCTCCCTTCTAGTGCGCTCGGGTGATACGCAGTATTTT	CASSPSLLVRSGDTQYF
TRBJ2-1	TRBD2	TRBV2	NA	TGTGCCAGCAGTGGCGGTAGGGCGGGGGATGAGCAGTTCTTC	CASSGGRAGDEQFF
TRBJ2-6	NA	TRBV6-5	NA	TGTGCCAGCAGTTCCCCGACCGAGCCTGGAGGCAACGTCCTGACTTTC	CASSSPTEPGGNVLTF
TRBJ1-1	NA	TRBV2	few	TGTGCCAGCAAGACAGCGAACACTGAAGCTTTCTTT	CASKTANTEAFF
TRBJ2-7	NA	TRBV18	NA	TGTGCCAGCTCACCTCTAGCGACAAGCTCCTACGAGCAGTACTTC	CASSPLATSSYEQYF